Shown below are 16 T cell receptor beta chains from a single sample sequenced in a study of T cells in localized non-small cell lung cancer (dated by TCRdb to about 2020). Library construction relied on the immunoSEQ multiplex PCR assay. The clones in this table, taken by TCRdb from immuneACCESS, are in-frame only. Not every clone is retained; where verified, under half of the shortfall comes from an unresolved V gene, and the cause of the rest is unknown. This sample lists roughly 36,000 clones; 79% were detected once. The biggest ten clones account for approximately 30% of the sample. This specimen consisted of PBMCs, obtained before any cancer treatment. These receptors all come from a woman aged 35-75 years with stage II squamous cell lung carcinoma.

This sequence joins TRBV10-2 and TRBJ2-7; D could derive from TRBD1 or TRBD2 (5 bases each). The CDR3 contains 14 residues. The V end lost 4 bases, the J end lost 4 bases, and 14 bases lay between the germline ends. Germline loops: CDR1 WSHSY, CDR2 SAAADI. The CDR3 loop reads CASSGGRWGYEQYV. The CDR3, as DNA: TGCGCCAGCAGTGGCGGACGGTGGGGGTACGAGCAGTACGTC.

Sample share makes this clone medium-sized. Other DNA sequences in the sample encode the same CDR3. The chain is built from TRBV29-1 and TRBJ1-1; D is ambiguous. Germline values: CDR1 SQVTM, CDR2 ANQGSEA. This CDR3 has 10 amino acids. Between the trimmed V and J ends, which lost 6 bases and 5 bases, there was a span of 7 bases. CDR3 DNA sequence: TGCAGCGTAGGTGGGACTGAAGCTTTCTTT. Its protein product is CSVGGTEAFF. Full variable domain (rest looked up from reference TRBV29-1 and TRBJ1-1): SAVISQKPSRDICQRGTSLTIQCQVDSQVTMMFWYRQQPGQSLTLIATANQGSEATYESGFVIDKFPISRPNLTFSTLTVSNMSPEDSSIYLCSVGGTEAFFGQGTRLTVV.

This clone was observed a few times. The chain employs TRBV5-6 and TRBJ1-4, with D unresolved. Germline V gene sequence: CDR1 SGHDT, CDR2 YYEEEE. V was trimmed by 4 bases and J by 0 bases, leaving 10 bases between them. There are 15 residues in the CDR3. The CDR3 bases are TGTGCCAGCAGCGCCGTCGGGGCAACTAATGAAAAACTGTTTTTT. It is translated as CASSAVGATNEKLFF.

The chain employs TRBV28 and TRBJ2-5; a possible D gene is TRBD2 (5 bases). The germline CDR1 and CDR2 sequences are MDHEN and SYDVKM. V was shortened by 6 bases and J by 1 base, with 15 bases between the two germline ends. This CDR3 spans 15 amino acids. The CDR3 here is CASSIPLASQETQYF. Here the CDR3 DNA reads TGTGCCAGCAGCATCCCCTTAGCGTCCCAAGAGACCCAGTACTTC.

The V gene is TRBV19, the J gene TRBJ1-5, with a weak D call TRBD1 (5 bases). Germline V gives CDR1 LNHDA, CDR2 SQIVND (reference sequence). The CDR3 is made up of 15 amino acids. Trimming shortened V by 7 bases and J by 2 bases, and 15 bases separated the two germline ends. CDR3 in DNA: TGTGCCAGTACGGGGACGGTTTTTGGCAATCAGCCCCAGCATTTT. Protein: CASTGTVFGNQPQHF.

CDR3 nucleotides: TGTGCCAGCAGCTTGGGGCAGAATCGGCAAGAGACCCAGTACTTC. This translates into CASSLGQNRQETQYF. This chain links TRBV5-8 with TRBJ2-5; no clear D. Trimming shortened V by 0 bases and J by 2 bases, and 11 bases separated the two germline ends. From germline, CDR1 is SGHTS and CDR2 YDEGEE. The CDR3 runs to 15 residues.

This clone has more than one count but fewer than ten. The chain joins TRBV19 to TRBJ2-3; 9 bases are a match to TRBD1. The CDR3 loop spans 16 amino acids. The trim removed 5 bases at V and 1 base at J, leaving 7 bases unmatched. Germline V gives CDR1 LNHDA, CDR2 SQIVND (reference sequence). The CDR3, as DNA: TGTGCCAGTAGTTCGGGACAGGGTCCTGGCACAGATACGCAGTATTTT. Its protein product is CASSSGQGPGTDTQYF.

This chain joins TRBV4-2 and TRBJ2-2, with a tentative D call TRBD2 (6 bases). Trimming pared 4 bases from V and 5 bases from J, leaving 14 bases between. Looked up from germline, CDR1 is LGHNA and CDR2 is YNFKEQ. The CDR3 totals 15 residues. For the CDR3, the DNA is TGTGCCAGCAGCCTGGGGACTGTGAGTACCGGGGAGCTGTTTTTT. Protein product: CASSLGTVSTGELFF.

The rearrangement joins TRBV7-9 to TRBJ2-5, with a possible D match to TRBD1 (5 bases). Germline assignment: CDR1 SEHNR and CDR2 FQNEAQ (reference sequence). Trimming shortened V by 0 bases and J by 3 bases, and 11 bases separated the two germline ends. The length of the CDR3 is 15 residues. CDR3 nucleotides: TGTGCCAGCAGCTTAGCTAGGGGCCGTAAAGAGACCCAGTACTTC. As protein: CASSLARGRKETQYF.

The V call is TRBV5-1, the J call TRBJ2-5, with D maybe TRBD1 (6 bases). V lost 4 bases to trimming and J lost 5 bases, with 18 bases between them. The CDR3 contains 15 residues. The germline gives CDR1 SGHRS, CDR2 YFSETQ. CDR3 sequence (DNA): TGCGCCAGCAGCCCAAGAGGACAGTCTAGGGAGACCCAGTACTTC. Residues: CASSPRGQSRETQYF.

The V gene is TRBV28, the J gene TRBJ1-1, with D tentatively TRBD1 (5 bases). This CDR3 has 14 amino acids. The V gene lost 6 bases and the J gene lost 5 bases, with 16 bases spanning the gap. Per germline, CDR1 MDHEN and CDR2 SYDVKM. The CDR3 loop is CASSQAGGETEAFF. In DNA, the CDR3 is TGTGCCAGCAGCCAAGCAGGAGGGGAGACTGAAGCTTTCTTT. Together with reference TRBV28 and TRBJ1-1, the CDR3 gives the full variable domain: DVKVTQSSRYLVKRTGEKVFLECVQDMDHENMFWYRQDPGLGLRLIYFSYDVKMKEKGDIPEGYSVSREKKERFSLILESASTNQTSMYLCASSQAGGETEAFFGQGTRLTVV.

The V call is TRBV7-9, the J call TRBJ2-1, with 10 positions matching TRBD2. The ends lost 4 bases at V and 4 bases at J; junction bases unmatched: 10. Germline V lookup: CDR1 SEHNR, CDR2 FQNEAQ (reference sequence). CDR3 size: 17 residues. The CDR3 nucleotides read TGTGCCAGCAGCTCGCTGATAACTAGCGGGGTTTACAATGAGCAGTTCTTC. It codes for CASSSLITSGVYNEQFF.

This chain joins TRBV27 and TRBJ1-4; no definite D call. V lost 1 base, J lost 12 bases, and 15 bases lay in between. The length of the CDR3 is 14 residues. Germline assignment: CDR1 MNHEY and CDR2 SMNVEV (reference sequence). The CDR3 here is CASSLFPARSELFF. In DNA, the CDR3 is TGTGCCAGCAGTTTATTCCCAGCTCGGTCAGAACTGTTTTTT.

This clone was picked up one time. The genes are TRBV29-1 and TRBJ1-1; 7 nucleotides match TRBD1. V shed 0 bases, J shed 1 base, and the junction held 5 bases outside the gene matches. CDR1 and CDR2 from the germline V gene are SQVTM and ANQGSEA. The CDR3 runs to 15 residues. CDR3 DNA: TGCAGCGTTGAAGAGCAGGGGGTAAGGAACACTGAAGCTTTCTTT. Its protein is CSVEEQGVRNTEAFF.

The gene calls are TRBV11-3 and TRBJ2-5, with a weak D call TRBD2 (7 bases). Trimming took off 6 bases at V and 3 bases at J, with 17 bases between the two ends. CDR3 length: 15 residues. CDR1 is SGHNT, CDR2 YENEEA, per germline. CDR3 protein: CASSRLGGAEETQYF. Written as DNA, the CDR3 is TGTGCCAGCAGTCGTCTGGGGGGGGCTGAAGAGACCCAGTACTTC.

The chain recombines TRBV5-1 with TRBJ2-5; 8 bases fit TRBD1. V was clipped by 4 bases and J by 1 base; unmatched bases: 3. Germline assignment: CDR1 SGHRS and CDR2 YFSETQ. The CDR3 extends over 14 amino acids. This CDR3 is CASSTGQGQETQYF. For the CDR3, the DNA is TGCGCCAGCAGCACCGGACAGGGCCAAGAGACCCAGTACTTC.